This T cell receptor beta chain appears in the sequencing data of a study of cytomegalovirus exposure and HLA in healthy donors (TCRdb year 2017). About the full investigation: An earlier analysis of some 620 of the donors reported 250 to 350 Gb of sequence data and 117 million unique TCR beta sequences obtained from about 179 million T cells. An early release that covered 640 HLA-typed donors contained approximately 300 gigabases of sequencing data and roughly 84 million unique TCR sequences. The genetic ancestry cluster associated with self-reported Caucasian donors included 70% to 85% of the 300 to 400 genotyped donors. The aim of the study was to test whether cataloging public T cell receptors could identify signatures of past pathogen exposure. The study profiled the T cell repertoires of more than 500 subjects by immunosequencing and related them to cytomegalovirus serostatus. Besides the first cohort of around 670 subjects, a separate validation cohort made up of about 120 different subjects was used. High-throughput TCR immunosequencing, statistical association of individual TCRs with disease status, and machine learning were combined to predict cytomegalovirus infection status. A later analysis re-examined previously published TCR beta repertoires from 600 to 700 donors and added high-resolution HLA genotyping to investigate patterns of TCR occurrence. In the later analysis, no new phenotypic data were used to find candidate immune exposures; instead, reliance was placed on TCR beta sequences and their occurrence across donors. An earlier analysis of 450 to 750 of the donors used high-throughput TCR beta sequencing to judge whether each TCR beta V gene segment behaved as functional or pseudogenic. Donor age, sex, ethnicity and CMV serostatus were compiled alongside the repertoire data. Genome-wide SNP genotypes for about 55% of the roughly 670 donors were used in a later genetic analysis, which treated that subset as a discovery cohort. All discovery cohort repertoires had been generated on a single sequencing platform. HLA typing included class I and class II loci at four-digit resolution. The number of typed donors differed by locus: about 620-640 for A, B, C, DRB1 and DQB1; some 500 for DQA1; 606 for DPA1; and roughly 450 for DPB1. Because of strong linkage in the cohort, roughly five DR-DQ haplotypes were treated as single units for association and clustering. Across 398 genotyped donors of the cohort, an average of approximately 200,000 unique TCR beta nucleotide sequences per donor were sequenced, and 15% to 20% of those sequences were non-productive. The study at large found these results: A further reported finding was that TCR beta sequences accurately predicted the HLA-A and HLA-B alleles for most subjects in the first cohort. While some public TCRs were present in many individuals, most TCR sequences turned up only very rarely across donors. Linkage disequilibrium might explain the correlated functional status among segregating V segments, but an unknown experimental factor could not be ruled out. At a false discovery rate of 0.05, a later analysis linked 16,951 TCR beta sequences to specific HLA alleles. It was suggested by the authors that the approach could potentially be generalized to other disease states and immunological phenotypes. In a later genetic analysis, a missense DCLRE1C variant was associated with V-gene and J-gene trimming of TCR beta chains, and the association was replicated in an independent cohort. In both the original and validation cohorts, the classifier was reported to diagnose cytomegalovirus status with high specificity and sensitivity. In an earlier analysis of more than 450 of the donors, most TCR beta V segments were observed in productive rearrangements about 87% or about 30% of the time, broadly matching IMGT annotations. A cluster of highly shared sequence variants was judged likely to be a technical artifact of the sequencing pipeline. When HLA alleles, especially DR and DQ, strongly co-occurred, attributing TCR associations to individual alleles was difficult. In vitro tests confirmed that a few of the cytomegalovirus-associated TCR beta chains recognize cytomegalovirus antigens. A later analysis found that most CMV-associated TCR beta chains appeared HLA-restricted, with HLA associations seemingly driven largely by CMV exposure. HLA typing was unavailable for some donors at each locus, so association tests used only the typed subset. The cohort was sequenced for TCR beta chains only, and without alpha or paired-chain data the features that could be detected were limited. In a later genetic analysis, fewer N-insertions in productive TCRs were reported among donors in an Asian-associated ancestry cluster than the roughly 700-donor mean. For the cohort, immune exposure information was limited to CMV serostatus. Several of the top co-occurrence clusters appeared to be linked to parvovirus B19, influenza, CMV and Epstein-Barr virus, according to a later analysis. Because counts were too low, roughly 16 rarely observed V segments, including chromosome 9 orphons, were excluded from the earlier analysis of roughly 580 of the donors. Presence/absence analyses assumed roughly uniform sequencing depth across donors, an assumption that may not hold. In a later analysis, HLA-associated TCR beta chains were found to be more clonally expanded and to have lower generation probabilities than equally common non-associated chains. In a later analysis, the rate of TCR association differed among HLA loci, with DRB1 alleles having the most associated TCRs and HLA-C alleles having the fewest. The study gave a list of more than 150 TCR beta chains associated with cytomegalovirus.

The cohort was made up of several hundred healthy bone marrow donors. At the time of sampling, all cohort members were nominally healthy, though unrecorded immune exposures were likely present. The donor was CMV seropositive and belonged to the group of 250 to 350 seropositive cohort members. Each donor provided a peripheral blood sample, and peripheral blood mononuclear cells were used for TCR beta sequencing. The Qiagen DNeasy Blood Extraction Kit was used to extract genomic DNA from the blood cell samples. The method was the immunoSEQ multiplex PCR assay. For the multiplex PCR, a mixture combining 60 forward primers for TCR Vbeta segments and 13 reverse primers for TCR Jbeta segments was used. Amplification of the CDR3 region of rearranged TCR beta genes was performed with a multiplex PCR assay on genomic DNA. The Illumina HiSeq System was used to sequence the amplified TCR beta libraries as 87-base-pair reads. The published analysis was carried out like this. In a later analysis, roughly 80 million unique TCR beta chains were counted across the 500 to 850 repertoires, and roughly 11 million of these chains were shared by at least two donors. Raw reads were error-corrected and collapsed into unique sequences by a nearest-neighbor algorithm in which closely related sequences were merged to remove PCR and sequencing errors. V, D and J gene segments were assigned by aligning CDR3 sequences to IMGT reference sequences. Each retained sequence needed at least a six-nucleotide match to both a V gene segment and a J gene segment. A rearrangement counted as productive if the CDR3 had no stop codons and remained in frame with V and J, and every other rearrangement counted as non-productive. Following IMGT convention, CDR3 was defined as the stretch from the second conserved V-encoded cysteine to the conserved J-encoded phenylalanine. The earlier analysis of a few hundred of the donors excluded sequences that lacked an unambiguous match to a single V gene segment. An earlier analysis of almost 600 of the donors classified V segments as functional when productive rearrangements were above 56.7% and as segregating when the standard deviation between donors was above 5%. To diagnose cytomegalovirus status from the catalog of TCR beta chain sequences, a statistical classification framework was built. In a later analysis, TCR nucleotide sequences were compared against IMGT/GENE-DB human TR gene sequences so that V and J genes could be assigned. Using the TCRdist pipeline, a later analysis assigned CDR3 sequences along with most-parsimonious VDJ recombination scenarios. A later analysis defined each TCR beta chain by its CDR3 amino acid sequence plus V-gene family, and excluded reads lacking a unique V-gene family. To address suspected cross-contamination and a sequencing artifact, a later analysis removed several hundred highly shared, low-generation-probability nucleotide sequences. For each public chain, a later analysis derived a clonal expansion index from normalized ranks of inferred template counts within each repertoire. In a later analysis, generation probabilities were computed with a VDJ recombination model fitted to out-of-frame rearrangements, and the resulting probabilities were checked against IGoR. Hypergeometric tests were used in a later analysis to score TCR-TCR, TCR-HLA and TCR-CMV co-occurrence, with a repertoire-size bias correction applied to the TCR pairs. To estimate false discovery rates, a later analysis permuted the HLA or CMV assignments 20 times. In a later analysis, co-occurring TCRs were grouped using DBSCAN, and TCRdist sequence similarity was added for clustering within HLA-allele-positive subsets. Repertoires with fewer than 30,000 or more than 120,000 public chains were left out of co-occurrence clustering, as were five repertoires with anomalous nucleotide sharing. Here the immuneACCESS table is served through TCRdb, limited to in-frame sequences with V and J called. Missing clones are a known gap in these copies; in checked studies unresolved V genes cover under half, and the rest lacks a known reason. V, J and clone size derive from that table, while D and trimming were established from the DNA sequence. Here the sample has over 75,000 clones; 60% to 85% occur a single time. The ten most abundant clones make up roughly 17% of the sample.

Notes on this clone: Its recognized antigen is unknown. No qualities accompany the bases; no much larger clone lies one base away.

This clonotype was sampled from a man aged 55-75 years in good health and CMV-seropositive. Sequencing used PBMCs.

The CDR3 amino acid sequence is: CASSLVEVTGELFF. The DNA sequence is as follows: TGCGCCAGCAGCTTGGTGGAGGTCACCGGGGAGCTGTTTTTT. The chain couples TRBV5-1 to TRBJ2-2, with TRBD2 as a weak D call on 5 bases. Trimming takes 0 bases from V and 4 bases from J, and the germline ends sit 7 bases apart. The CDR3 holds 14 amino acids from the cysteine to the phenylalanine. The retained sequence is limited to the CDR3, 42 bases, with the frame set at the first base. The germline V gene gives CDR1 as SGHRS and CDR2 as YFSETQ.